The clone carrying this TCR beta chain was seen at least ten times. No antigen is known for it. This entry belongs to a study of glioma-infiltrating T cells. This CDR3 is built from 11 residues. Germline-derived CDR1 and CDR2 are MNHNS and SASEGT. V was pared by 6 bases and J by 4 bases, with 4 bases between. Study-wide results and limits: Above-expected tissue-blood divergence occurred in all gliomas, most in low-grade ones. Only very few CDR3 sequences appeared in both tissue and blood.

TCR alpha and beta CDR3 regions were amplified from RNA using iRepertoire nested multiplex PCR. Input was 100-400 ng of tissue mRNA or PBMC total RNA. TCRdb independently ran MiXCR on the multiplex PCR reads; one entry per CDR3 protein. Among 100,000 to 150,000 distinct CDR3 sequences listed, about 23% were seen once. The receptor comes from a human donor with low-grade glioma or glioblastoma, undergoing nonglioma brain surgery, or in good health (not recorded which). What was sequenced was glioma tissue, nonneoplastic brain tissue, or PBMCs (not recorded which). This rearrangement joins TRBV6-1 to TRBJ1-3, with unresolved D. DNA of the CDR3: TGTGCCAGCAGCCAGGGAAACACCATATATTTT. Encoded protein: CASSQGNTIYF.